This T cell receptor (beta chain) was retrieved from a study of T cell clonality in common variable immunodeficiency. Sequencing used immunoSEQ multiplex PCR; TCRdb keeps in-frame clones, though not all of them. This sample carries some 52,000 clones, none of them present only once. Germline V gives CDR1 KGHSH, CDR2 LQKENI. The CDR3 extends over 13 amino acids. The V end was cut by 3 bases, the J end by 5 bases, with 11 bases between. Patients and controls were mostly of Caucasian heritage. General study points: Compared with controls, CVID subjects had fewer shared TCRbeta clones.

In its sample, this clone was seen many times. Its target is unknown. The read ends 3 residues early relative to the CDR3; the germline J gene fills the gap. This receptor was taken from a person aged 18-70 years in good health. Sequenced sample: peripheral blood mononuclear cells. The chain combines TRBV18 with TRBJ2-7, with D possibly TRBD1 on 6 matching bases. CDR3 in amino acids: CASSPSGDNEQYF. The sequenced CDR3 bases are TGTGCCAGCTCACCGTCAGGGGACAACGAG.